What follows are 10 T cell receptor beta chains derived from one specimen sequenced in a study of T cell repertoires and Cas9 in healthy adults. Profiling relied on immunoSEQ multiplex PCR, and the TCRdb table lists in-frame clones only, not all of them. Counted here are 20,000 to 25,000 clones, about nine tenths occurring once; the ten biggest clones make up 0.69%. The specimen was CD4+ effector T cells (CD127+, CD25-, CD137-, CD154-) from PBMCs; culture status not recorded. Every receptor here comes from a human donor in good health.

The chain employs TRBV13 and TRBJ2-7, with 9 nucleotides matching TRBD2. CDR3 length: 14 amino acids. V trimming: 2 bases; J trimming: 3 bases; junction bases outside the gene matches: 2. CDR1 and CDR2 (germline): PRHDT, FYEKMQ (reference sequence). CDR3 amino acids: CASSLLAGSYEQYF. The CDR3, as DNA: TGTGCCAGCAGCTTACTAGCGGGGAGCTACGAGCAGTACTTC.

This sequence joins TRBV5-1 and TRBJ1-1, with TRBD1 matching 9 bases. J lost 0 bases, V lost 5 bases, and 11 bases had no gene match. Per the germline V gene, CDR1 is SGHRS and CDR2 is YFSETQ. This CDR3 region has 17 residues. CDR3 DNA sequence: TGCGCCAGCAGTGGGTTACAGGGGGCTAACATGAACACTGAAGCTTTCTTT. Translated: CASSGLQGANMNTEAFF.

This clone was seen only once. The chain links TRBV6-5 to TRBJ2-2; no firm D call. Germline assignment: CDR1 MNHEY and CDR2 SVGAGI. The CDR3 contains 13 residues. The V end lost 6 bases, the J end lost 4 bases, and 9 bases lay between the germline ends. This CDR3 is CASRRRSTGELFF. The CDR3 nucleotides read TGTGCCAGCAGACGTAGGAGCACCGGGGAGCTGTTTTTT.

This rearrangement joins TRBV15 to TRBJ2-5, with no clear D. The germline CDR1 and CDR2 sequences are LNHNV and YYDKDF (reference sequence). This CDR3 spans 15 amino acids. V gave up 0 bases and J gave up 1 base, with 9 bases separating them. The CDR3 nucleotides are TGTGCCACCAGCAGAGATCGCGGCTTCCAAGAGACCCAGTACTTC. Protein sequence: CATSRDRGFQETQYF.

The chain is built from TRBV7-2 and TRBJ1-1; D gene uncertain. This CDR3 contains 14 residues. Germline CDR1 SGHTA, CDR2 FQGNSA. V was pared by 3 bases and J by 4 bases, with 12 bases between. The CDR3 spells CASSFAGGGTEAFF. In nucleotides, the CDR3 is TGTGCCAGCAGCTTCGCAGGAGGCGGCACTGAAGCTTTCTTT.

The rearrangement links TRBV2 to TRBJ1-6; TRBD1 might be the D (5 bases). CDR1 and CDR2 (germline): SNHLY, FYNNEI. With 3 bases removed from V and 6 bases from J, the gap between germline ends came to 15 bases. This CDR3 has 16 amino acids. The CDR3 region has the DNA TGTGCCAGCAGTGAGGACAAAAGGGCCCTTAATTCACCCCTCCACTTT. This sequence encodes CASSEDKRALNSPLHF.

CDR3 nucleotides: TGTGCCAGCAGCGTGGGACAGGGGGCCTGGGAGCAGTACTTC. Its protein product is CASSVGQGAWEQYF. The chain uses TRBV9 and TRBJ2-7; 12 positions match TRBD1. Germline CDR1 is SGDLS and CDR2 is YYNGEE. With V trimmed by 2 bases and J by 7 bases, 4 bases remained unmatched. The CDR3 is 14 residues long.

The rearrangement links TRBV6-1 to TRBJ1-1; D uncertain. Germline CDR1 is MNHNS and CDR2 is SASEGT. V was pared by 5 bases and J by 4 bases, with 8 bases between. CDR3 length: 12 amino acids. In nucleotides, the CDR3 is TGTGCCAGCAGTTTAAGGGCCACTGAAGCTTTCTTT. The encoded protein is CASSLRATEAFF.

This sequence joins TRBV2 and TRBJ2-1; TRBD1 might be the D (5 bases). V shed 8 bases and J shed 3 bases, with 11 bases lying between them. The CDR3 spans 13 residues. Germline V gene sequence: CDR1 SNHLY, CDR2 FYNNEI. CDR3: CASDSQFYNEQFF. The CDR3 DNA sequence: TGTGCCAGCGACAGCCAGTTCTACAATGAGCAGTTCTTC.

The chain is built from TRBV2 and TRBJ2-2, with 10 bases fitting TRBD1. This CDR3 is built from 15 residues. Germline V gene sequence: CDR1 SNHLY, CDR2 FYNNEI. Trimming cost V 6 bases and J 7 bases; bases outside gene matches: 8. CDR3 bases: TGTGCCAGCAGGAAGGACAGGGGGATATACGGGGAGCTGTTTTTT. Translating it yields CASRKDRGIYGELFF.